The next 7 T cell receptor beta chains were all read from a single sample in a study of T cell changes during pregnancy in multiple sclerosis. The protocol was immunoSEQ multiplex PCR, while the TCRdb copy is restricted to in-frame clones and leaves out a portion. Altogether 72,000 or so clones are present, 93% being singletons, with the ten largest covering about 2.5%. Sequences were derived from peripheral blood, sampled in the second trimester of pregnancy. The receptors shown here come from a female donor with multiple sclerosis, enrolled in a pregnancy study.

The chain has TRBV4-1 and TRBJ2-7; 9 bases align to TRBD1. CDR3 length: 15 residues. Germline values: CDR1 MGHRA, CDR2 YSYEKL. With 5 bases clipped from V and 6 bases from J, the junction kept 11 bases outside the gene matches. CDR3 DNA sequence: TGCGCCAGCAGCGAGTACAGGGGGCTCCTTAGCGAGCAGTACTTC. Residues: CASSEYRGLLSEQYF.

This chain connects TRBV5-1 to TRBJ2-7; no firm D call. The CDR3 spans 15 residues. The V end was cut by 2 bases, the J end by 5 bases, with 17 bases between. Germline CDR1 reads SGHRS; CDR2 reads YFSETQ. Written as DNA, the CDR3 is TGCGCCAGCAGCTTCTTCGGTATACCGTCGGACGAGCAGTACTTC. It yields the protein CASSFFGIPSDEQYF.

The V call is TRBV6-4, the J call TRBJ2-3; 7 bases line up with TRBD2. Germline assignment: CDR1 MRHNA and CDR2 SNTAGT. The trim removed 5 bases at V and 2 bases at J, leaving 7 bases unmatched. This CDR3 comprises 15 residues. The CDR3 reads CASSSAGRNTDTQYF. The CDR3 DNA sequence: TGTGCCAGCAGTTCAGCGGGGAGAAACACAGATACGCAGTATTTT.

The chain carries TRBV7-3 and TRBJ2-1, with 10 bases identical to TRBD2. J was trimmed by 7 bases and V by 2 bases; bases with no gene match: 8. The CDR3 extends over 16 amino acids. From germline, CDR1 is SGHTA and CDR2 FQGTGA. The CDR3, as DNA: TGTGCCAGCAGCTTAGTAGCTAGCGGGGGAATAAATGAGCAGTTCTTC. Encoded protein: CASSLVASGGINEQFF. The full variable domain, rest sourced from reference TRBV7-3 and TRBJ2-1, is GAGVSQTPSNKVTEKGKYVELRCDPISGHTALYWYRQSLGQGPEFLIYFQGTGAADDSGLPNDRFFAVRPEGSVSTLKIQRTERGDSAVYLCASSLVASGGINEQFFGPGTRLTVL.

The chain couples TRBV6-5 to TRBJ2-3; D possibly corresponds to TRBD1 (7 bases). Trimming shortened V by 5 bases and J by 4 bases, and 13 bases separated the two germline ends. The CDR3 is made up of 14 amino acids. Germline-derived CDR1 and CDR2 are MNHEY and SVGAGI. The chain's CDR3 is CASSTTGEADTQYF. In nucleotides, the CDR3 is TGTGCCAGCAGTACAACAGGGGAGGCAGATACGCAGTATTTT.

This clone was recorded only once. The chain has TRBV30 and TRBJ2-2, with TRBD2 matching over 14 bases. The CDR3 consists of 20 residues. Germline values: CDR1 GTSNPN, CDR2 SVGIG (reference sequence). The ends lost 4 bases at V and 3 bases at J; junction bases unmatched: 16. The CDR3 bases are TGTGCCTGGACCGGGACTAGCGGGAGACATTCTCGGTCTGACACCGGGGAGCTGTTTTTT. Its translation: CAWTGTSGRHSRSDTGELFF.

V usage is TRBV19 and J usage is TRBJ1-2; no definite D call. The CDR3 length is 14 residues. Trimming removed 7 bases at V and 5 bases at J, with 17 bases between. Per germline, CDR1 LNHDA and CDR2 SQIVND (reference sequence). CDR3 in DNA: TGTGCCAGTAAGGGAGACTGGGCTTTATATGGCTACACCTTC. Protein: CASKGDWALYGYTF.